This entry features one TCR beta chain sequence. The sample belongs to a study of CD8+CD57+ T cells in acquired aplastic anemia. For the study at large: Healthy-donor CD4+ cells averaged about 9.9 million reads.

It was genomic DNA that served as the template for profiling TCR beta VDJ and CDR3. TCRdb re-called the reads through MiXCR, storing one row per CDR3 protein. The table has 40,000 to 45,000 distinct CDR3 sequences, 65% to 70% seen once; the top ten hold more than 20%. This CDR3 comprises 14 residues. Germline loops: CDR1 SEHNR, CDR2 FQNEAQ (reference sequence). V lost 2 bases to trimming and J lost 2 bases; unmatched junction nucleotides: 2. The chain recombines TRBV7-9 with TRBJ2-7; 8 bases match TRBD2. Input material: sorted CD4+, CD8+, or CD8+CD57+ T cells (not recorded which) from PBMCs. The sequence derives from a human donor in good health, serving as a control. The CDR3: CASSLRGGPYEQYF. CDR3 bases: TGTGCCAGCAGCTTACGGGGGGGTCCCTACGAGCAGTACTTC.